A selection of T cell receptor beta chains follows, all from one sample in a study of a mutant IDH1 vaccine in newly diagnosed glioma. Data came from immunoSEQ multiplex PCR; TCRdb stores just in-frame clones and leaves some out. The table has about 92,000 clones, roughly 80% seen once; the top ten hold around 7.4%. The sequencing here drew on PBMCs, taken from a glioma patient treated with radiotherapy, temozolomide or both. The receptors shown here come from a woman aged 50 to 60 with glioma. Both conserved end residues are part of each CDR3. Fields, in order: CDR3 protein, CDR3 DNA, clone size, V gene, D gene, J gene. D genes are given only for firm matches. Clone size is stated in some rows and not others, as once, few, many or a class when expanded.

CDR3: CASSLDTSRSGELFF
DNA: TGTGCCAGCAGCTTAGATACTTCCCGTTCGGGGGAGCTGTTTTTT
size: few
V: TRBV7-2
D: NA
J: TRBJ2-2

CDR3: CASSEPGQGVYEQYF
DNA: TGCGCCAGCAGTGAGCCGGGACAGGGAGTCTACGAGCAGTACTTC
size: NA
V: TRBV10-1
D: TRBD1
J: TRBJ2-7

CDR3: CASSFQKYNSPLHF
DNA: TGTGCCAGCAGCTTCCAGAAATATAATTCACCCCTCCACTTT
size: few
V: TRBV5-4
D: NA
J: TRBJ1-6

CDR3: CASSQGQGKLETQYF
DNA: TGCGCCAGCAGCCAAGGACAGGGTAAATTGGAGACCCAGTACTTC
size: few
V: TRBV4-1
D: TRBD1
J: TRBJ2-5

CDR3: CASQGEGYYGYTF
DNA: TGTGCCTCTCAGGGCGAAGGCTACTATGGCTACACCTTC
size: NA
V: TRBV30
D: NA
J: TRBJ1-2

CDR3: CASSSSVTGGYGYTF
DNA: TGTGCCAGCAGCTCTTCCGTGACAGGGGGCTATGGCTACACCTTC
size: once
V: TRBV9
D: TRBD1
J: TRBJ1-2

CDR3: CASSVTFAGDGYTF
DNA: TGTGCCAGCAGCGTAACATTCGCAGGGGACGGCTACACCTTC
size: NA
V: TRBV9
D: NA
J: TRBJ1-2

CDR3: CASSIGGTTPYEQYF
DNA: TGTGCCAGCAGTATAGGGGGGACTACACCCTACGAGCAGTACTTC
size: NA
V: TRBV27
D: NA
J: TRBJ2-7

CDR3: CASTLSRTPYEQYF
DNA: TGTGCCAGCACCCTTTCCCGGACACCCTACGAGCAGTACTTC
size: NA
V: TRBV2
D: NA
J: TRBJ2-7

CDR3: CASSDGTDPTGELFF
DNA: TGTGCCAGTAGCGATGGGACAGACCCAACCGGGGAGCTGTTTTTT
size: NA
V: TRBV19
D: TRBD1
J: TRBJ2-2

CDR3: CASSDPDRVDLYQETQYF
DNA: TGTGCCAGCAGTGATCCGGACAGAGTCGACCTATACCAAGAGACCCAGTACTTC
size: NA
V: TRBV25-1
D: NA
J: TRBJ2-5

CDR3: CATSGLAGMRIYNEQFF
DNA: TGTGCCACCAGCGGACTAGCGGGGATGCGGATCTACAATGAGCAGTTCTTC
size: NA
V: TRBV15
D: TRBD2
J: TRBJ2-1

CDR3: CASSRAGGPPNYGYTF
DNA: TGTGCCAGTAGCCGGGCGGGGGGCCCTCCTAACTATGGCTACACCTTC
size: NA
V: TRBV19
D: NA
J: TRBJ1-2

CDR3: CASSLSLGGPVLPLHF
DNA: TGTGCCAGCAGTTTATCTCTCGGGGGGCCCGTTTTACCCCTCCACTTT
size: few
V: TRBV27
D: NA
J: TRBJ1-6

CDR3: CASSDLGSWGYTF
DNA: TGTGCCAGCAGTGATTTGGGAAGTTGGGGCTACACCTTC
size: NA
V: TRBV2
D: NA
J: TRBJ1-2

CDR3: CASSEWGNSNEQFF
DNA: TGTGCCAGCAGTGAATGGGGGAATAGTAATGAGCAGTTCTTC
size: NA
V: TRBV25-1
D: NA
J: TRBJ2-1

CDR3: CASSTGGSHEQYF
DNA: TGTGCCAGCAGTACAGGGGGCTCCCACGAGCAGTACTTC
size: NA
V: TRBV6-5
D: TRBD1
J: TRBJ2-7

CDR3: CSVSQGLWANTDTQYF
DNA: TGCAGCGTTTCCCAGGGGCTGTGGGCTAACACAGATACGCAGTATTTT
size: NA
V: TRBV29-1
D: NA
J: TRBJ2-3

CDR3: CAWNRGYSGNTIYF
DNA: TGTGCCTGGAACAGGGGCTACTCTGGAAACACCATATATTTT
size: NA
V: TRBV30
D: TRBD1
J: TRBJ1-3

CDR3: CAWDGYFNTEAFF
DNA: TGTGCCTGGGACGGCTACTTTAACACTGAAGCTTTCTTT
size: few
V: TRBV30
D: NA
J: TRBJ1-1

CDR3: CASSPTSGRGRLDEQYF
DNA: TGTGCCAGCAGCCCAACTTCGGGGCGGGGGCGCTTGGACGAGCAGTACTTC
size: NA
V: TRBV7-8
D: NA
J: TRBJ2-7

CDR3: CASSLDGNGAGYTF
DNA: TGCGCCAGCAGCTTGGACGGGAACGGAGCTGGCTACACCTTC
size: NA
V: TRBV5-1
D: NA
J: TRBJ1-2

CDR3: CASSQGESGGGETQYF
DNA: TGTGCCAGCAGCCAAGGAGAGAGCGGGGGCGGGGAGACCCAGTACTTC
size: few
V: TRBV4-2
D: TRBD2
J: TRBJ2-5

CDR3: CASREASGNTIYF
DNA: TGTGCCAGCAGGGAGGCCTCTGGAAACACCATATATTTT
size: NA
V: TRBV7-8
D: NA
J: TRBJ1-3

CDR3: CASSIRTGTADTQYF
DNA: TGTGCCAGCAGCATACGGACAGGGACGGCAGATACGCAGTATTTT
size: NA
V: TRBV9
D: TRBD1
J: TRBJ2-3

CDR3: CAWRGTGALYEQYF
DNA: TGTGCCTGGAGAGGGACAGGAGCTCTCTACGAGCAGTACTTC
size: NA
V: TRBV30
D: TRBD1
J: TRBJ2-7

CDR3: CASRSGLRYEQYF
DNA: TGTGCCAGCAGGTCCGGACTAAGATACGAGCAGTACTTC
size: NA
V: TRBV2
D: NA
J: TRBJ2-7

CDR3: CASSVLPPGQGAIGELFF
DNA: TGCGCCAGCAGCGTTCTCCCCCCCGGACAGGGGGCAATCGGGGAGCTGTTTTTT
size: NA
V: TRBV5-1
D: TRBD1
J: TRBJ2-2

CDR3: CASGEGLVTEAFF
DNA: TGTGCCAGCGGTGAGGGGCTTGTCACTGAAGCTTTCTTT
size: NA
V: TRBV2
D: NA
J: TRBJ1-1

CDR3: CASSVGAGGASGRAFF
DNA: TGTGCCAGCAGCGTAGGGGCAGGGGGCGCCTCGGGCCGCGCTTTCTTT
size: NA
V: TRBV9
D: TRBD1
J: TRBJ1-1

CDR3: CASSGWDRGIRANTGELFF
DNA: TGTGCCAGCAGTGGATGGGACAGGGGTATTCGAGCGAACACCGGGGAGCTGTTTTTT
size: NA
V: TRBV27
D: TRBD1
J: TRBJ2-2

CDR3: CASSRSAGANYGYTF
DNA: TGTGCCAGCTCGAGGTCTGCTGGGGCTAACTATGGCTACACCTTC
size: NA
V: TRBV5-4
D: NA
J: TRBJ1-2

CDR3: CATSRDFGGELFF
DNA: TGTGCCACCAGCAGAGACTTCGGCGGGGAGCTGTTTTTT
size: NA
V: TRBV15
D: NA
J: TRBJ2-2

CDR3: CASSMAQGLSYEQYF
DNA: TGTGCCAGTAGTATGGCACAGGGACTATCCTACGAGCAGTACTTC
size: NA
V: TRBV19
D: NA
J: TRBJ2-7

CDR3: CASSTGPPPNEQYF
DNA: TGTGCCAGTAGTACGGGACCGCCCCCCAACGAGCAGTACTTC
size: few
V: TRBV19
D: NA
J: TRBJ2-7

CDR3: CASSLDSKETQYF
DNA: TGTGCCAGCAGCTTAGACAGCAAAGAGACCCAGTACTTC
size: NA
V: TRBV7-9
D: NA
J: TRBJ2-5

CDR3: CASSLEGGYEQYF
DNA: TGCGCCAGCAGCCTGGAGGGGGGGTACGAGCAGTACTTC
size: NA
V: TRBV5-1
D: NA
J: TRBJ2-7

CDR3: CASSLGLSDTQYF
DNA: TGCGCCAGCAGCCTAGGACTCTCAGATACGCAGTATTTT
size: once
V: TRBV4-3
D: NA
J: TRBJ2-3

CDR3: CASSSQGARGYGYTF
DNA: TGCGCCAGCAGCTCACAGGGGGCGCGAGGGTATGGCTACACCTTC
size: NA
V: TRBV5-1
D: TRBD1
J: TRBJ1-2

CDR3: CASSQVVWGQGLEGYTF
DNA: TGTGCCAGCAGCCAGGTGGTTTGGGGACAGGGATTAGAGGGCTACACCTTC
size: NA
V: TRBV4-2
D: TRBD1
J: TRBJ1-2

CDR3: CASSPELTDNSPLHF
DNA: TGTGCCAGCAGCCCCGAGCTGACAGATAATTCACCCCTCCACTTT
size: NA
V: TRBV6-5
D: NA
J: TRBJ1-6

CDR3: CASSPLAHPSGPDTQYF
DNA: TGTGCCAGCTCACCACTAGCCCATCCCTCCGGGCCGGATACGCAGTATTTT
size: NA
V: TRBV18
D: NA
J: TRBJ2-3

CDR3: CASSITHRVAYEQYF
DNA: TGTGCCAGCAGCATAACCCACAGGGTTGCCTACGAGCAGTACTTC
size: NA
V: TRBV21-1
D: NA
J: TRBJ2-7

CDR3: CASSHSTLPSGDGTQYF
DNA: TGCGCCAGCAGCCACTCGACCCTCCCTAGCGGGGACGGGACCCAGTACTTC
size: NA
V: TRBV4-1
D: TRBD2
J: TRBJ2-5

CDR3: CASNAPGTGTHEQYF
DNA: TGCGCCAGCAATGCCCCCGGGACAGGGACCCACGAGCAGTACTTC
size: NA
V: TRBV5-1
D: TRBD1
J: TRBJ2-7

CDR3: CASSLKSGTYTYEQYF
DNA: TGTGCCAGCAGCTTAAAGTCCGGGACTTACACCTACGAGCAGTACTTC
size: few
V: TRBV7-2
D: NA
J: TRBJ2-7

CDR3: CASSVQETEQFF
DNA: TGTGCCAGCAGCGTACAGGAGACTGAGCAGTTCTTC
size: NA
V: TRBV9
D: NA
J: TRBJ2-1

CDR3: CASSPLQGSNEQYF
DNA: TGTGCCAGCAGTCCCCTACAGGGTTCCAACGAGCAGTACTTC
size: few
V: TRBV2
D: NA
J: TRBJ2-7

CDR3: CASKITGYNSPLHF
DNA: TGTGCCAGCAAGATTACAGGGTATAATTCACCCCTCCACTTT
size: NA
V: TRBV6-1
D: NA
J: TRBJ1-6

CDR3: CSASRGAGTGELFF
DNA: TGCAGCGCTTCGCGGGGGGCGGGCACCGGGGAGCTGTTTTTT
size: NA
V: TRBV29-1
D: TRBD2
J: TRBJ2-2

CDR3: CASILLPGQSNYGYTF
DNA: TGCGCCAGCATCCTCCTTCCGGGACAGTCTAACTATGGCTACACCTTC
size: NA
V: TRBV5-1
D: TRBD1
J: TRBJ1-2

CDR3: CARAYRREYGYTF
DNA: TGTGCCCGAGCTTACCGCAGGGAGTATGGCTACACCTTC
size: few
V: TRBV7-6
D: NA
J: TRBJ1-2

CDR3: CAWSPGGTEAFF
DNA: TGTGCCTGGAGTCCGGGGGGCACTGAAGCTTTCTTT
size: few
V: TRBV30
D: NA
J: TRBJ1-1

CDR3: CASSLEAGGELFF
DNA: TGCGCCAGCAGCTTGGAGGCGGGGGGAGAACTGTTTTTT
size: NA
V: TRBV5-1
D: NA
J: TRBJ1-4

CDR3: CASSPGTSGGASDTQYF
DNA: TGCGCCAGCAGCCCAGGGACTAGCGGGGGGGCATCAGATACGCAGTATTTT
size: NA
V: TRBV4-1
D: TRBD2
J: TRBJ2-3

CDR3: CATRLQGVGNSPLHF
DNA: TGTGCCACCAGATTACAAGGCGTAGGGAATTCACCCCTCCACTTT
size: NA
V: TRBV6-1
D: NA
J: TRBJ1-6

CDR3: CARGQVGQPAGYTF
DNA: TGTGCCAGGGGACAGGTTGGACAACCTGCGGGCTACACCTTC
size: NA
V: TRBV5-8
D: TRBD1
J: TRBJ1-2

CDR3: CASSPTAGAGGNEKLFF
DNA: TGTGCCAGCAGTCCGACGGCAGGGGCGGGGGGTAATGAAAAACTGTTTTTT
size: NA
V: TRBV7-9
D: NA
J: TRBJ1-4

CDR3: CASSPGQLTGELFF
DNA: TGTGCCAGTAGTCCGGGACAGCTGACCGGGGAGCTGTTTTTT
size: NA
V: TRBV21-1
D: NA
J: TRBJ2-2